The 9 T cell receptor beta chains given below trace back to one sample, sequenced in a study of blood T cell repertoires in COVID-19. Data came from immunoSEQ multiplex PCR; TCRdb stores just in-frame clones and leaves some out. This sample has about 230,000 clones; 80% to 90% occur once, and the top ten carry 8.5% to 10%. The sample was peripheral blood. These TCRs come from a man aged 35-49 years with active or convalescent COVID-19.

The J gene is TRBJ2-3, the V gene TRBV10-3; 9 bases match TRBD2. J was trimmed by 2 bases and V by 9 bases; bases with no gene match: 3. This CDR3 is 13 amino acids long. CDR1 is ENHRY, CDR2 SYGVKD, per germline. The DNA of the CDR3 is TGTGCCATAGCGGGAGGACCCACAGATACGCAGTATTTT. Translated: CAIAGGPTDTQYF.

The rearrangement links TRBV6-2 or TRBV6-3 to TRBJ1-1, with 10 positions matching TRBD1. The V gene end was trimmed by 4 bases and the J gene end by 6 bases; junction bases not matched to a gene: 8. The germline CDR1 and CDR2 sequences are MNHEY and SVGEGT. The CDR3 loop spans 15 amino acids. The CDR3 nucleotides read TGTGCCAGCAGTTTTTATGGGACAGGGGTTGCTGAAGCTTTCTTT. Amino acids: CASSFYGTGVAEAFF.

This chain joins TRBV10-2 and TRBJ1-1; unclear D gene. This CDR3 region has 11 residues. Germline lookup yields CDR1 WSHSY and CDR2 SAAADI. V lost 4 bases to trimming and J lost 6 bases, with 6 bases between them. CDR3 region: CASSVGSEAFF. The DNA of the CDR3 is TGCGCCAGCAGTGTTGGCTCTGAAGCTTTCTTT.

In its sample, this clone was seen once. The J gene is TRBJ1-1, the V gene TRBV30; D unclear. Germline assignment: CDR1 GTSNPN and CDR2 SVGIG (reference sequence). Trimming pared 4 bases from V and 1 base from J, leaving 10 bases between. CDR3 size: 13 residues. CDR3 DNA sequence: TGTGCCTGGAATATACAGAGGAACACTGAAGCTTTCTTT. This gives the protein CAWNIQRNTEAFF.

The chain couples TRBV7-3 to TRBJ2-1, with 7 positions matching TRBD2. Per germline, CDR1 SGHTA and CDR2 FQGTGA. The CDR3 runs to 16 residues. The ends lost 5 bases at V and 5 bases at J; junction bases unmatched: 12. This CDR3 is CASSAWEAGPNNEQFF. In DNA form, the CDR3 reads TGTGCCAGCAGCGCCTGGGAAGCGGGACCTAACAATGAGCAGTTCTTC.

The V gene is TRBV28, the J gene TRBJ1-1; maybe TRBD1 (6 bases). Germline V gives CDR1 MDHEN, CDR2 SYDVKM. There are 14 residues in the CDR3. V lost 6 bases, J lost 0 bases, and 11 bases lay in between. The CDR3 loop is CASRKQGVNTEAFF. Written as DNA, the CDR3 is TGTGCCAGCAGAAAACAGGGAGTGAACACTGAAGCTTTCTTT.

This chain joins TRBV7-9 and TRBJ2-7; possible D gene TRBD2, 6 bases. There are 14 residues in the CDR3. Germline lookup yields CDR1 SEHNR and CDR2 FQNEAQ (reference sequence). V was pared by 4 bases and J by 2 bases, with 12 bases between. CDR3 region: CASSSRGEPYEQYF. CDR3 sequence (DNA): TGTGCCAGCAGCTCCCGCGGGGAGCCCTACGAGCAGTACTTC.

This clone showed up just a few times. At the DNA level, this CDR3 is encoded by other sequences in the same sample as well. The chain combines TRBV12-3 or TRBV12-4 with TRBJ1-1, with D possibly TRBD1 on 6 matching bases. With 6 bases removed from V and 4 bases from J, the gap between germline ends came to 12 bases. The CDR3 extends over 13 amino acids. The CDR3 loop is CASSLARGTEAFF. Written as DNA, the CDR3 is TGTGCCAGCAGCCTCGCCAGGGGCACTGAAGCTTTCTTT.

The chain's CDR3 is CASRRTGDSGNTIYF. As DNA, the CDR3 is TGTGCCAGTAGACGGACAGGGGATTCTGGAAACACCATATATTTT. This chain uses TRBV19 with TRBJ1-3, with 9 nucleotides matching TRBD1. Trimming removed 6 bases from V and 1 base from J; junction bases left unmatched: 4. The V gene's germline CDR1 is LNHDA and CDR2 SQIVND (reference sequence). The length of the CDR3 is 15 residues. The full variable domain, with the rest looked up from reference TRBV19 and TRBJ1-3, is DGGITQSPKYLFRKEGQNVTLSCEQNLNHDAMYWYRQDPGQGLRLIYYSQIVNDFQKGDIAEGYSVSREKKESFPLTVTSAQKNPTAFYLCASRRTGDSGNTIYFGEGSWLTVV.